The clone carrying this T cell receptor beta chain was seen a few times. This entry belongs to a study of blood T cell repertoires in COVID-19. Turning to the study itself: Researchers got acute and convalescent COVID-19 samples from the United States, Italy and Spain. The analysed material was cDNA or gDNA that came from T cells, B-cell-depleted T cells, or PBMCs.

The authors' processing: Estimation of nucleated cell counts relied on the amplification of reference gene primers. Data came from immunoSEQ multiplex PCR; TCRdb stores just in-frame clones and leaves some out. The V and J calls and clone size were taken over from that table, and D and trimming were inferred from the DNA. The sample records 300,000 to 400,000 clones, around 86% being singletons. The CDR3 is made up of 15 amino acids. With V trimmed by 5 bases and J by 8 bases, 9 bases remained unmatched. Germline CDR1 reads SEHNR; CDR2 reads FQNEAQ (reference sequence). This chain links TRBV7-9 with TRBJ1-5, with 10 nucleotides matching TRBD1. This clonotype originated in a human donor in a cohort sampled during active COVID-19. Sequencing input: peripheral blood. The CDR3 DNA reads TGTGCCAGCAGCCGAGCCGGGACAGGGGATGAGCCCCAGCATTTT. It is translated as CASSRAGTGDEPQHF.